This T cell receptor beta chain was sequenced in a study of T cells in Graves' hyperthyroidism and ophthalmopathy. General study results and limits: Ophthalmopathy and stable hyperthyroidism were told apart by a 13 V-J model.

The TCR beta CDR3 regions underwent amplification using RNA transcripts as the source. HTBI primers were used for first-round RT-PCR of the TCR CDR3. A single record per CDR3 protein comes from TCRdb applying MiXCR to the multiplex PCR reads. The data contain 45,000 or so distinct CDR3 sequences, 45% to 50% of them singletons. Concerning this clonotype: The antigen is not known.

Researchers defined stable Graves' hyperthyroidism as no ophthalmopathy progression within 18 months. In making diagnoses, clinical symptoms, serum thyroxine and TRAb, thyroid ultrasound and orbital computed tomography were all used. Germline V gene data show CDR1 as SQVTM and CDR2 as ANQGSEA. CDR3 size: 12 residues. V was clipped by 3 bases and J by 3 bases, with 8 bases between them. The genes are TRBV29-1 and TRBJ1-1; D gene uncertain. The material sequenced was peripheral blood or thyroid tissue (not recorded which). The sequence derives from a woman aged 50 to 65 with Graves' hyperthyroidism. DNA of the CDR3: TGCAGCGTTGAGGGGAGGGACACTGAAGCTTTCTTT. It encodes CSVEGRDTEAFF.